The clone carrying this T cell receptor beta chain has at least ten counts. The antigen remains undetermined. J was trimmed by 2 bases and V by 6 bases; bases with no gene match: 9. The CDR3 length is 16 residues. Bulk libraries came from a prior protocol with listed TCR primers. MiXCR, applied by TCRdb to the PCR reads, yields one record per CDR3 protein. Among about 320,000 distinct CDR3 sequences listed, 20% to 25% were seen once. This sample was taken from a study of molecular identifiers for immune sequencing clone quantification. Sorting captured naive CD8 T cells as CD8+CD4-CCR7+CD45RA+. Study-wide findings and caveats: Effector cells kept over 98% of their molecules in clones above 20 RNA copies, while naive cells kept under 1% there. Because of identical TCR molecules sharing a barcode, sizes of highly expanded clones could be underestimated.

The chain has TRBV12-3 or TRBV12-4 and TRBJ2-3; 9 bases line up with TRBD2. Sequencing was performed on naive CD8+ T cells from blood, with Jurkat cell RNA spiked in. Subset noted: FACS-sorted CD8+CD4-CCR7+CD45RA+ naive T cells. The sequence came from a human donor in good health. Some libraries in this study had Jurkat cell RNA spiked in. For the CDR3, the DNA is TGTGCCAGCAGCTCCCCGACTAGCGGCTTCACAGATACGCAGTATTTT. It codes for CASSSPTSGFTDTQYF.